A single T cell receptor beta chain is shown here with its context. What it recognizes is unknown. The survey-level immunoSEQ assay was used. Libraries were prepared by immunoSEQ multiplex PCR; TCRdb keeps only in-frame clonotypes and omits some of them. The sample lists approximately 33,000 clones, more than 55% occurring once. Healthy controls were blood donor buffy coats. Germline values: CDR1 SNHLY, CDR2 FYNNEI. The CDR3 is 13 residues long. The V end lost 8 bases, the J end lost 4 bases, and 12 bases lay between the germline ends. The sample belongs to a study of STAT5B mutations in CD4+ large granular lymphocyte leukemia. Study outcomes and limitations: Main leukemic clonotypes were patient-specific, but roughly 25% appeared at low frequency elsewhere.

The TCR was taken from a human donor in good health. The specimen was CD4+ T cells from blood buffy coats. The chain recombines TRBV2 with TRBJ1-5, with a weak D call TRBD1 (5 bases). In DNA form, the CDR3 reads TGTGCCAGCGAACGGGACGCTAATCAGCCCCAGCATTTT. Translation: CASERDANQPQHF.